Shown below are 12 T cell receptor beta chains from a single sample sequenced in a study of identical twins. TCRdb analysed the 5' RACE reads with MiXCR anew, one entry per CDR3 protein. The sample lists 1.5 million to 2 million distinct CDR3 sequences, roughly 35% seen once, with around 0.25% in the top ten. The sequenced sample was cord blood. The receptors derive from a newborn girl in good health.

The J gene is TRBJ2-3, the V gene TRBV6-6; TRBD2 matches at 10 bases. The CDR3 is 16 residues long. Germline assignment: CDR1 MNHNY and CDR2 SVGAGI (reference sequence). Trimming cost V 6 bases and J 11 bases; bases outside gene matches: 17. The CDR3 is CASRGGGAGGPSRQYF. The CDR3 bases are TGTGCCAGCAGGGGGGGCGGAGCGGGAGGGCCGAGTAGGCAGTATTTT.

The chain employs TRBV11-2 and TRBJ1-6, with D perhaps matching TRBD1 (6 bases). Germline V gene data show CDR1 as SGHAT and CDR2 as FQNNGV. V lost 2 bases, J lost 8 bases, and 10 bases lay in between. CDR3 length: 14 amino acids. In DNA form, the CDR3 reads TGTGCCAGCAGCTTACGATGGGGGCATTCACCCCTCCACTTT. It translates to CASSLRWGHSPLHF. The whole variable domain, filled in from reference TRBV11-2 and TRBJ1-6, reads EAGVAQSPRYKIIEKRQSVAFWCNPISGHATLYWYQQILGQGPKLLIQFQNNGVVDDSQLPKDRFSAERLKGVDSTLKIQPAKLEDSAVYLCASSLRWGHSPLHFGNGTRLTVT.

The J gene is TRBJ2-5, the V gene TRBV3-1; D perhaps matches TRBD2 (8 bases). There are 19 residues in the CDR3. Trimming cost V 2 bases and J 11 bases, with 33 bases left between them. CDR1 is LGHDT, CDR2 YNNKEL, per germline (reference sequence). CDR3 protein: CASSQLTRGTGTRTGGQYF. CDR3 sequence (DNA): TGTGCCAGCAGCCAATTGACCAGAGGTACCGGGACTAGGACAGGTGGGCAGTACTTC.

The chain joins TRBV29-1 to TRBJ2-2; the match to TRBD2 covers 8 bases. In germline, CDR1 is SQVTM, CDR2 ANQGSEA. This CDR3 has 12 amino acids. CDR3 nucleotides: TGCAGTGTAACTAGCGGCACCGGGGAGCTGTTTTTT. This gives the protein CSVTSGTGELFF.

V usage is TRBV5-1 and J usage is TRBJ2-1; 7 nucleotides agree with TRBD2. The CDR3 sequence is 15 residues long. The V gene's germline CDR1 is SGHRS and CDR2 YFSETQ. Unmatched junction bases numbered 9, after V lost 0 bases and J lost 9 bases. The chain's CDR3 is CASSLGPSGQSEQFF. CDR3 coding DNA: TGCGCCAGCAGCTTGGGCCCTAGCGGTCAAAGTGAGCAGTTCTTC.

The chain couples TRBV7-2 to TRBJ1-6; unclear D gene. Germline V gene sequence: CDR1 SGHTA, CDR2 FQGNSA. Trimming cost V 2 bases and J 7 bases, with 21 bases left between them. The CDR3 is made up of 18 amino acids. The CDR3 DNA reads as TGTGCCAGCAGCTTATTAGGTCGAGGCCAGGTCTTCAATTCACCCCTCCACTTT. Protein: CASSLLGRGQVFNSPLHF.

The CDR3 sequence: CASSAALFLGEQFF. CDR3 nucleotide sequence: TGTGCCAGCAGCGCCGCACTATTTCTTGGAGAGCAGTTCTTC. The V and J genes are TRBV5-5 and TRBJ2-1, with D unclear. This CDR3 is 14 amino acids long. Between the trimmed V and J ends, which lost 4 bases and 10 bases, there was a span of 18 bases. Germline CDR1 is SGHKS and CDR2 is YYEKEE (reference sequence). The full variable domain, in which reference TRBV5-5 and TRBJ2-1 provide the parts outside the CDR3, is DAGVTQSPTHLIKTRGQQVTLRCSPISGHKSVSWYQQVLGQGPQFIFQYYEKEERGRGNFPDRFSARQFPNYSSELNVNALLLGDSALYLCASSAALFLGEQFFGPGTRLTVL.

This clonotype was observed many times. The rearrangement links TRBV20-1 to TRBJ2-1; no reliable D call. Germline lookup yields CDR1 DFQATT and CDR2 SNEGSKA (reference sequence). This CDR3 has 11 amino acids. Trimming left V 0 bases short and J 7 bases short, with 4 bases between. CDR3 coding DNA: TGCAGTGCTAGAGATAGGAATGAGCAGTTCTTC. Its translation is CSARDRNEQFF.

The chain employs TRBV15 and TRBJ2-5; 10 bases are a match to TRBD1. This CDR3 has 14 amino acids. The germline V gene has CDR1 LNHNV and CDR2 YYDKDF (reference sequence). The junction had 6 bases not matched to a gene; V was cut back by 6 bases and J by 5 bases. The CDR3 region has the DNA TGTGCCACCAGAGGGACAGGGGATATGGAGACCCAGTACTTC. Its translation: CATRGTGDMETQYF.

The V and J genes are TRBV3-1 and TRBJ2-1; the match to TRBD2 covers 14 bases. J was trimmed by 10 bases and V by 4 bases; bases with no gene match: 9. Looked up from germline, CDR1 is LGHDT and CDR2 is YNNKEL (reference sequence). The CDR3 contains 16 residues. This CDR3 reads CASSLARTSGGYEQFF. The CDR3 coding sequence is TGTGCCAGCAGCCTCGCACGGACTAGCGGGGGGTACGAGCAGTTCTTC.

The V call is TRBV14, the J call TRBJ1-2; weak D call: TRBD1 (6 bases). The CDR3 extends over 13 amino acids. CDR1 is SGHDN, CDR2 FVKESK, per germline. With 7 bases removed from V and 7 bases from J, the gap between germline ends came to 16 bases. CDR3 amino acids: CASKPGRGSGYTF. CDR3 coding DNA: TGTGCCAGCAAGCCGGGCAGGGGAAGTGGCTACACCTTC. Complete variable domain (other parts from reference TRBV14 and TRBJ1-2): EAGVTQFPSHSVIEKGQTVTLRCDPISGHDNLYWYRRVMGKEIKFLLHFVKESKQDESGMPNNRFLAERTGGTYSTLKVQPAELEDSGVYFCASKPGRGSGYTFGSGTRLTVV.

The chain links TRBV11-2 to TRBJ1-5; the match to TRBD1 covers 9 bases. The CDR3 totals 15 residues. V shed 6 bases and J 5 bases; nucleotides not matched to a gene: 8. Germline V gives CDR1 SGHAT, CDR2 FQNNGV. The CDR3 region is CASRLGQGSDQPQHF. The CDR3 DNA reads as TGTGCCAGCAGACTGGGACAGGGCAGCGATCAGCCCCAGCATTTT.